A selection of T cell receptor beta chains follows, all from one sample in a study of regulatory T cells in long-lasting Graves disease. Each CDR3 protein is one row after TCRdb ran MiXCR on the multiplex PCR reads. Of roughly 400,000 distinct CDR3 sequences detected, around 20% appear once; the ten largest clones hold roughly 20%. The source material was peripheral blood mononuclear cells (PBMCs), sampled when the disease was refractory, from a patient treated with antithyroid drugs. These receptors originate from a female donor with Graves disease. Each CDR3 is given with its conserved first and last residue. A D gene is named only where the DNA matches it firmly. Clone size is given for some rows only: seen once, a few or many times, or a class if the clone is expanded.

D,length,V,size,J,DNA,CDR3
TRBD1,13,TRBV7-2,few,TRBJ1-2,TGTGCCAGCAGCCAAGGACAGGGCCGTGGCTACACCTTC,CASSQGQGRGYTF
NA,14,TRBV27,many,TRBJ2-7,TGTGCCAGCAGTTTTGGGGGCCCCTCCTACGAGCAGTACTTC,CASSFGGPSYEQYF
TRBD1,14,TRBV18,many,TRBJ2-5,TGTGCCAGCAGCCCCACAGGGGGCCAAGAGACCCAGTACTTC,CASSPTGGQETQYF
NA,15,TRBV6-2/TRBV6-3,NA,TRBJ2-5,TGTGCCAGCAGTTACTCGACAGGCTTCCAAGAGACCCAGTACTTC,CASSYSTGFQETQYF
NA,20,TRBV28,NA,TRBJ2-6,TGTGCCAGCAGCCTTCCTAGGGGCAGGGGCCAGAGCTCTGGGGCCAACGTCCTGACTTTC,CASSLPRGRGQSSGANVLTF
NA,14,TRBV19,NA,TRBJ1-2,TGTGCCACCCTACCGAGCCAACGTGGCTATGGCTACACCTTC,CATLPSQRGYGYTF
NA,16,TRBV4-2,NA,TRBJ1-4,TGTGCCAGCAGCCCCGATACGGGGGCCTATAATGAAAAACTGTTTTTT,CASSPDTGAYNEKLFF
NA,14,TRBV7-3,few,TRBJ2-7,TGTGCCCGTACCCTCGGGGCAGTCGACTACGAGCAGTACTTC,CARTLGAVDYEQYF
TRBD1,13,TRBV29-1,few,TRBJ2-1,TGCAGCGTTTTCGGGACAGGGGAGGATGAGCAGTTCTTC,CSVFGTGEDEQFF
TRBD1,15,TRBV7-9,many,TRBJ1-1,TGTGCCAGCAGCTCCCGGAACTACAGGGGCACTGAAGCTTTCTTT,CASSSRNYRGTEAFF
NA,17,TRBV4-3,NA,TRBJ1-5,TGCGCCAGCAGCCAGACCGCGACCGGACAGTACGATCGGCCCCAGCATTTT,CASSQTATGQYDRPQHF
NA,15,TRBV28,many,TRBJ1-1,TGTGCCAGCAGGAACCGGGACGGGGGGAACACTGAAGCTTTCTTT,CASRNRDGGNTEAFF
TRBD1,14,TRBV30,NA,TRBJ2-1,TGTGCCTGGAGTACGGGACAGGACTACAATGAGCAGTTCTTC,CAWSTGQDYNEQFF
NA,16,TRBV15,many,TRBJ1-6,TGTGCCACCAGCAGAGATGAGCAAGGGATGTCTTCACCCCTCCACTTT,CATSRDEQGMSSPLHF
TRBD2,16,TRBV28,NA,TRBJ2-2,TGTGCCAGCAGTCCGGGACTAGCGGGTGGTTCCGGGGAGCTGTTTTTT,CASSPGLAGGSGELFF
NA,14,TRBV20-1,NA,TRBJ2-2,TGCAGTGCTAGTCAGGCGGCGAACACCGGGGAGCTGTTTTTT,CSASQAANTGELFF
TRBD2,15,TRBV20-1,many,TRBJ2-2,TGCAGTGCTTTACTAGCGGGAGGTGTCTCCGGGGAGCTGTTTTTT,CSALLAGGVSGELFF
TRBD2,13,TRBV12-3/TRBV12-4,NA,TRBJ2-7,TGTGCCAGCAGTTCGACTAGCGGGAGATTAAAGTACTTC,CASSSTSGRLKYF
NA,13,TRBV30,NA,TRBJ1-6,TGTGCCTGGCTGAAACCTCCTAATTCACCCCTCCACTTT,CAWLKPPNSPLHF
NA,12,TRBV29-1,NA,TRBJ1-2,TGCAGCGTTTTAGATCAGGGGTATGGCTACACCTTC,CSVLDQGYGYTF